The entry below describes one T cell receptor (beta chain). Its antigen is still unknown. The sample comes from a study of cytomegalovirus exposure and HLA in healthy donors. In the study overall: A subsequent analysis reported that the 100 to 150 validation repertoires were produced on the same platform that had also been used for the roughly 710 first-cohort repertoires.

Points from the study as a whole: Reported results showed that the classifier diagnosed cytomegalovirus status with high specificity and sensitivity. CMV antigen specificity of a few CMV-associated chains was confirmed in vitro. Overall, 164 TCR beta chains were annotated as cytomegalovirus-associated.

The assay was immunoSEQ multiplex PCR, and TCRdb's table has in-frame clones only and misses some. In the table there are 60,000 to 85,000 clones, 94% of which are singletons. Germline CDR1 MDHEN, CDR2 SYDVKM. V dropped 4 bases and J dropped 11 bases, with 15 bases sitting between them. The CDR3 consists of 13 residues. The gene calls are TRBV28 and TRBJ1-5; possible D gene TRBD1, 5 bases. The sample comprised PBMCs. This sequence originates from a man between 18 and 29 years old in good health and CMV-seropositive. The DNA of the CDR3 is TGTGCCAGCAGTTCCCAGGGATTTCTGGCCCAGCATTTT. This encodes CASSSQGFLAQHF. Combining the CDR3 with reference TRBV28 and TRBJ1-5 gives the whole variable domain DVKVTQSSRYLVKRTGEKVFLECVQDMDHENMFWYRQDPGLGLRLIYFSYDVKMKEKGDIPEGYSVSREKKERFSLILESASTNQTSMYLCASSSQGFLAQHFGDGTRLSIL.